Listed below are T cell receptor beta chains from one sample, sequenced in a study of control samples from healthy donors and cancer patients. TCRdb's copy holds only in-frame clones and misses some; the assay was immunoSEQ multiplex PCR. The sample consists of tens of thousands of clones, approximately 91% of them appearing once. Sequencing was carried out using PBMCs. The source is a man in his forties or fifties with lung cancer. The CDR3 runs from the conserved cysteine through the conserved F or W.

TRBV6-1	TRBJ2-6	CASSETTGGAGANVLTF
TRBV3-1/TRBV3-2	TRBJ2-5	CASSLGQGGRETQYF
TRBV7-2	TRBJ2-2	CASSFAGVNTGELFF
TRBV5-1	TRBJ1-1	CASSLAGHTEAFF
TRBV5-6	TRBJ1-2	CASSPGDYGYTF
TRBV4-3	TRBJ2-5	CASSQDPGGRETQYF
TRBV27	TRBJ1-1	CASSSRDRLTEAFF
TRBV6-5	TRBJ1-1	CASSSGTAAMNTEAFF
TRBV5-1	TRBJ2-1	CASSPLGTDQAPYNEQFF
TRBV7-9	TRBJ2-6	CASSDITGSPPGANVLTF
TRBV28	TRBJ2-5	CASSTSGGAGETQYF
TRBV9	TRBJ1-1	CASSGGGDMNTEAFF
TRBV19	TRBJ2-4	CASSPGEFAKNIQYF
TRBV6-6	TRBJ1-1	CASSYSILGTNTEAFF
TRBV2	TRBJ2-2	CASKKFNTGELFF
TRBV10-3	TRBJ1-2	CAIFSRGENYGYTF
TRBV12-3/TRBV12-4	TRBJ2-1	CASSLYNEQFF
TRBV5-6	TRBJ1-6	CASCPGTGGFNSPLHF
TRBV7-2	TRBJ2-2	CASSTRQGHGELFF
TRBV6-6	TRBJ1-2	CASSSSQEDYGYTF
TRBV18	TRBJ2-2	CASSPDREGGELFF
TRBV5-1	TRBJ1-1	CASGPSDRGRIAEAFF
TRBV3-1/TRBV3-2	TRBJ1-4	CASSQSRATNEKLFF
TRBV14	TRBJ1-2	CASSQAVRVRYTF
TRBV5-6	TRBJ2-5	CASSLGPKTQETQYF
TRBV6-5	TRBJ2-5	CASSYGTGGSETQYF
TRBV19	TRBJ1-3	CASSTIANTIYF
TRBV5-1	TRBJ1-2	CASSLSGALGYTF
TRBV7-9	TRBJ1-2	CASSSQGQGGYTF
TRBV18	TRBJ2-1	CASSLAGGEKNNEQFF
TRBV7-3	TRBJ2-1	CASSIGQGLNEQFF
TRBV10-1	TRBJ2-5	CASSVSYAGQETQYF
TRBV12-5	TRBJ2-2	CASGSLRHVTGELFF
TRBV28	TRBJ2-4	CASSFPRDRATVGYIQYF
TRBV20-1	TRBJ1-2	CSARYRAGYTF
TRBV7-2	TRBJ1-5	CASSFRGDQPQHF
TRBV7-2	TRBJ1-5	CASSLDTNQPQHF
TRBV6-2/TRBV6-3	TRBJ2-2	CASSNRGGTPINTGELFF
TRBV19	TRBJ1-2	CASSISGQNYGYTF
TRBV3-1/TRBV3-2	TRBJ2-2	CASSQVSGVGGELFF
TRBV12-3/TRBV12-4	TRBJ1-3	CASSFNSGNTIYF
TRBV21-1	TRBJ2-5	CASSKRKGKETQYF
TRBV7-2	TRBJ2-7	CASSFHWHGGEEQYF
TRBV14	TRBJ1-2	CASSMNHYGYTF